This T cell receptor beta chain was obtained from a study of regulatory and conventional T cells in RAG deficiency. Points from the study as a whole: Control T-cell subsets had markedly higher Shannon entropy and lower Simpson indices than RAG-deficient patients. Omenn patients showed >85% Treg-Tconv overlap and shorter CDR3 lengths. These Omenn syndrome Treg sorts may hold peripherally activated cells instead. Compared with controls, unique Treg TCR beta sequences dropped about 97-fold in Omenn syndrome and CID/AS.

Data came from immunoSEQ multiplex PCR; TCRdb stores just in-frame clones and leaves some out. The table includes about 19,000 clones, roughly 86% detected once. The CDR3 is 15 amino acids. The V gene's germline CDR1 is KGHSH and CDR2 LQKENI. V shed 3 bases, J shed 5 bases, and the junction held 2 bases outside the gene matches. The sorted regulatory T cells were CD4+, CD25-high and CD127-low, with genomic DNA sequenced. Details on this clone: Its antigen is still unknown.

The same data also contributed to another study, on regulatory T cells. As that study records: Primers: 52 TRBV forward and 13 TRBJ reverse.

The sequence derives from a human donor in good health. This chain links TRBV18 with TRBJ2-5; 14 bases are shared with TRBD2. The sample consisted of Tregs sorted from blood. CDR3 protein: CASSPTSGGAETQYF. The CDR3 bases are TGTGCCAGCTCACCGACTAGCGGGGGGGCGGAGACCCAGTACTTC.